Listed below are T cell receptor beta chains from one sample, sequenced in a study of blood T cells in healthy people across ages. TCRdb used MiXCR to reprocess the 5' RACE reads, holding one entry per CDR3 protein. The sample carries about 540,000 distinct CDR3 sequences, about 24% recorded once. These data are also associated with another study on T cells of mothers and their children.

Sequenced sample: blood. These receptor sequences come from a boy between 10 and 17 years old in good health. Both conserved end residues are part of each CDR3. A D gene is named only where the DNA matches it firmly. Not every row has a clone size; where given, it reads once, few, many or a size class.

>NA|TRBJ2-5|14|TRBD2|TRBV12-3/TRBV12-4
TGTGCCAGCAGAGCGGGGGGGAGCCAAGAGACCCAGTACTTC
CASRAGGSQETQYF
>few|TRBJ1-5|12|NA|TRBV4-3
TGCGCCAGCAGCCAGGAAGACTTGACCCAGCATTTT
CASSQEDLTQHF
>few|TRBJ2-5|14|NA|TRBV12-3/TRBV12-4
TGTGCCAGCAGTTTGAACAGTAACCAAGAGACCCAGTACTTC
CASSLNSNQETQYF
>few|TRBJ1-4|15|NA|TRBV7-9
TGTGCCAGCAGCCCTCGCGGACAGACTAATGAAAAACTGTTTTTT
CASSPRGQTNEKLFF
>NA|TRBJ2-4|15|NA|TRBV9
TGTGCCAGCAGCGTAGATGACAGGGCCAAAAACATTCAGTACTTC
CASSVDDRAKNIQYF
>NA|TRBJ2-1|14|NA|TRBV7-3
TGTGCCAGCAGCCCCTTGGGCGACCGGAATGAGCAGTTCTTC
CASSPLGDRNEQFF
>NA|TRBJ2-1|18|TRBD2|TRBV7-2
TGTGCCAGCATCCCTCGGCGGCTAGCGGGAGGGCCGTTCAATGAGCAGTTCTTC
CASIPRRLAGGPFNEQFF
>few|TRBJ2-1|20|TRBD2|TRBV3-1
TGTGCCAGCAGCCAAGATTTTCCGACTAGCGGGACCAGCGACTACAATGAGCAGTTCTTC
CASSQDFPTSGTSDYNEQFF
>few|TRBJ1-1|12|NA|TRBV10-3
TGTGCCATCAAGGCAGGGAACACTGAAGCTTTCTTT
CAIKAGNTEAFF
>NA|TRBJ2-5|13|NA|TRBV29-1
TGCAGCGTTGAAGAACAGCCCCAAGAGACCCAGTACTTC
CSVEEQPQETQYF
>NA|TRBJ1-1|12|NA|TRBV29-1
TGCAGCTTCGGGGGGGCGGACACTGAAGCTTTCTTT
CSFGGADTEAFF
>NA|TRBJ2-7|16|TRBD2|TRBV29-1
TGCAGCGTTGAGGTGCTAGCGGGGGGGCTTGGGTACGAGCAGTACTTC
CSVEVLAGGLGYEQYF
>NA|TRBJ2-5|14|TRBD1|TRBV28
TGTGCCAGCAGTGGCGGGACAGGGGGGGAGACCCAGTACTTC
CASSGGTGGETQYF
>few|TRBJ1-2|13|TRBD1|TRBV29-1
TGCAGCGTCGACCGGGACAGATCCTATGGCTACACCTTC
CSVDRDRSYGYTF
>many|TRBJ2-1|14|NA|TRBV20-1
TGCAGTGCACCTAATGGGGGGGGGCTGGGTGAGCAGTTCTTC
CSAPNGGGLGEQFF
>few|TRBJ2-7|15|NA|TRBV7-9
TGTGCCAGCAGCTCCCCCGGTAGCGGCACCTACGAGCAGTACTTC
CASSSPGSGTYEQYF
>few|TRBJ2-2|15|NA|TRBV5-4
TGTGCCAGCAGCTCAACAGGGATTTATTCCGGGGAGCTGTTTTTT
CASSSTGIYSGELFF
>few|TRBJ1-1|17|TRBD1|TRBV25-1
TGTGCCAGCAGTGGACAGGGGGCTCTTGGCATGAACACTGAAGCTTTCTTT
CASSGQGALGMNTEAFF
>NA|TRBJ2-2|14|NA|TRBV20-1
TGCAGTGCCCAGACTAGAGGGAACACCGGGGAGTTGTTTTTT
CSAQTRGNTGELFF
>few|TRBJ2-5|15|TRBD2|TRBV12-3/TRBV12-4
TGTACCAGCCGAAACCGGGGACTAGTCGGAGAGACCCAGTACTTC
CTSRNRGLVGETQYF
>NA|TRBJ1-2|13|TRBD1|TRBV7-2
TGTGCCAGCAGCGCGACAGGGTTTAGTGGCTACACCTTC
CASSATGFSGYTF
>many|TRBJ2-7|19|TRBD2|TRBV7-2
TGTGCCAGCAGCTTAGTGGGGACTAGCCTAGGGCTGAAATCCTACGAGCAGTACTTC
CASSLVGTSLGLKSYEQYF
>many|TRBJ2-5|14|NA|TRBV12-5
TGTGCTAGTGGTCACTCAGGGTCAAGCGAGACCCAGTACTTC
CASGHSGSSETQYF
>once|TRBJ2-7|13|NA|TRBV7-2
TGTGCCAGCAGCTTAGCGCAGGGATCCGAGCAGTACTTC
CASSLAQGSEQYF
>few|TRBJ2-1|14|NA|TRBV5-4
TGTGCCAGCAGCTTGTTTCGGAGCTACAATGAGCAGTTCTTC
CASSLFRSYNEQFF
>NA|TRBJ2-7|12|NA|TRBV6-5
TGTGCCAGCAGTCCAGCAATCTACGAGCAGTACTTC
CASSPAIYEQYF
>many|TRBJ2-5|13|NA|TRBV3-1
TGTGCCAGCAGCCAGGGTGTGCGGGAGACCCAGTACTTC
CASSQGVRETQYF
>many|TRBJ2-7|15|TRBD1|TRBV28
TGTGCCAGTCAGCCCCAAGGACAGGGAACCTACGAGCAGTACTTC
CASQPQGQGTYEQYF
>NA|TRBJ1-1|16|NA|TRBV16
TGTGCCAGCAGCCGAGGAAGGACACCCCAGAACACTGAAGCTTTCTTT
CASSRGRTPQNTEAFF